This TCR beta chain was found in a study of control samples from healthy donors and cancer patients. Repertoires were generated with immunoSEQ multiplex PCR, while TCRdb's copy carries only in-frame clones and drops some. The sample contains approximately 130,000 clones, roughly 90% of which appear only once. Germline V gene sequence: CDR1 LGHDT, CDR2 YNNKEL (reference sequence). The V gene lost 0 bases and the J gene lost 0 bases, with 11 bases spanning the gap. The CDR3 is 16 residues long. The sequenced sample was blood. This sequence joins TRBV3-1 (or the pseudogene TRBV3-2) and TRBJ1-1; D gene unclear. This receptor was obtained from a man aged 50 to 60 in good health. CDR3 nucleotides: TGTGCCAGCAGCCAAGAGAGCCCGGGCTTGAACACTGAAGCTTTCTTT. Its translation: CASSQESPGLNTEAFF.